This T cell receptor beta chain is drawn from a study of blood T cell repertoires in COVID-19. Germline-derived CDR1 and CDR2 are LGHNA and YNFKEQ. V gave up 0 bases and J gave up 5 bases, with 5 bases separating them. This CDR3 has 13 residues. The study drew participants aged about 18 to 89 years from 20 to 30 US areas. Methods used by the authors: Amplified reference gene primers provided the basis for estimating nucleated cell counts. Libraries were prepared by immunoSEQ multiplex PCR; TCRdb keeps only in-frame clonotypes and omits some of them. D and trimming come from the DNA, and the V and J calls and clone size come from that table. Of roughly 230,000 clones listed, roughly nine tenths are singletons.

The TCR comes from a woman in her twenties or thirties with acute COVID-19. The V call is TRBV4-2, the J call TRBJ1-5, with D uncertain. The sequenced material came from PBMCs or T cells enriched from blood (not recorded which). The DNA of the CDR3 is TGTGCCAGCAGCCAAGATCGGGATCAGCCCCAGCATTTT. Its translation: CASSQDRDQPQHF.